These 19 T cell receptor beta chains were sequenced from one sample in a study of OX40 agonist ivuxolimab in advanced cancers. Profiled with immunoSEQ multiplex PCR; TCRdb holds only in-frame clones, not every one. Found here are about 62,000 clones, 75% to 90% of them singletons; the top ten hold about 4%. Sequencing was performed on CD4+ or CD8+ T cells sorted from blood, taken in a trial of the OX40 agonist ivuxolimab. These receptors all stem from an adult with an advanced solid tumor such as melanoma, head and neck, liver or kidney cancer.

Only one count was recorded for this clone. V usage is TRBV12-2 and J usage is TRBJ2-6; TRBD1, the table's D call, lacks a check against the DNA. TRBV12-2 has pseudogene status. This CDR3 contains 19 residues. CDR3: CASRLDRPPPISGANVLTF. For the CDR3, the DNA is TGTGCAAGTCGCCTCGACAGGCCGCCACCCATCTCTGGGGCCAACGTCCTGACTTTC.

The V call is TRBV10-3, the J call TRBJ1-5, with D possibly TRBD1 on 5 matching bases. Trimming left V 11 bases short and J 2 bases short, with 16 bases between. Germline V CDR1 and CDR2: ENHRY, SYGVKD. The CDR3 has 14 residues. In DNA, the CDR3 is TGTGCCTCGTCGACCCGGGACGGCAATCAGCCCCAGCATTTT. Protein: CASSTRDGNQPQHF.

This clone has a handful of counts. The chain recombines TRBV5-1 with TRBJ2-3, with 13 bases lining up with TRBD2. This CDR3 is 16 amino acids long. The V and J ends lost 6 bases and 3 bases, in that order; junction bases with no gene match: 7. The germline gives CDR1 SGHRS, CDR2 YFSETQ. CDR3 in amino acids: CASTPMGLAGTDTQYF. CDR3 DNA: TGCGCCAGCACCCCGATGGGACTAGCGGGGACAGATACGCAGTATTTT. The full variable domain, in which reference TRBV5-1 and TRBJ2-3 provide the parts outside the CDR3, is KAGVTQTPRYLIKTRGQQVTLSCSPISGHRSVSWYQQTPGQGLQFLFEYFSETQRNKGNFPGRFSGRQFSNSRSEMNVSTLELGDSALYLCASTPMGLAGTDTQYFGPGTRLTVL.

The CDR3 DNA sequence: TGCAGCGTTGAGTCGGGAGGAGGGGAAAAACTGTTTTTT. Protein: CSVESGGGEKLFF. The V and J genes are TRBV29-1 and TRBJ1-4; D call uncertain. Per germline, CDR1 SQVTM and CDR2 ANQGSEA. V was cut by 3 bases and J by 8 bases, with 13 bases left in between. This CDR3 is built from 13 residues.

This clone was observed a single time. The chain is built from TRBV2 and TRBJ2-7; the D is unclear. Germline CDR1 SNHLY, CDR2 FYNNEI. The germline V and J ends were trimmed by 1 base and 5 bases, with 6 bases remaining between them. The CDR3 contains 12 residues. The CDR3 is CASSEESDEQYF. In nucleotides, the CDR3 is TGTGCCAGCAGTGAAGAATCGGACGAGCAGTACTTC.

The genes are TRBV2 and TRBJ2-5; 9 bases are a match to TRBD1. Losses at the gene ends were 6 bases for V and 1 base for J; bases not matched to a gene: 3. The CDR3 sequence is 14 residues long. The germline V gene has CDR1 SNHLY and CDR2 FYNNEI. The CDR3 coding sequence is TGTGCCAGCAGAGAGGGACAGGGCCAAGAGACCCAGTACTTC. Its translation is CASREGQGQETQYF.

This rearrangement joins TRBV4-2 to TRBJ2-7, with 10 bases that match TRBD2. CDR3 size: 16 residues. Trimming cost V 4 bases and J 2 bases; bases outside gene matches: 8. Germline CDR1 and CDR2: LGHNA and YNFKEQ. This chain's CDR3 is CASSLPTSGPTYEQYF. In DNA, the CDR3 is TGTGCCAGCAGCCTCCCGACTAGCGGGCCAACCTACGAGCAGTACTTC.

The CDR3 loop reads CASSAQTGGTEAFF. The CDR3 coding sequence is TGTGCCAGCAGCGCCCAGACAGGGGGGACTGAAGCTTTCTTT. The chain joins TRBV9 to TRBJ1-1, with 9 bases lining up with TRBD1. CDR1 SGDLS and CDR2 YYNGEE come from the germline V gene. V lost 3 bases to trimming and J lost 5 bases; unmatched junction nucleotides: 5. There are 14 residues in the CDR3. Combining the CDR3 with reference TRBV9 and TRBJ1-1 gives the whole variable domain DSGVTQTPKHLITATGQRVTLRCSPRSGDLSVYWYQQSLDQGLQFLIQYYNGEERAKGNILERFSAQQFPDLHSELNLSSLELGDSALYFCASSAQTGGTEAFFGQGTRLTVV.

To note about this clone: An end of the junction differs from the germline gene, which may be a read error. The chain combines TRBV7-9 with TRBJ2-7; the D gene is possibly TRBD2 (5 bases). The CDR3 totals 12 residues. Germline assignment: CDR1 SEHNR and CDR2 FQNEAQ (reference sequence). The CDR3 DNA sequence: TGTGCCAGCAGCTTAGACGTGGGAGTGTGGAACTTC. It specifies CASSLDVGVWNF.

The V call is TRBV6-1, the J call TRBJ1-1; the match to TRBD1 covers 8 bases. This CDR3 has 12 residues. V was pared by 10 bases and J by 5 bases, with 6 bases of the junction left unmatched. CDR1 is MNHNS and CDR2 is SASEGT in the germline V gene. CDR3 DNA sequence: TGTGCCATCGGACAGGGAATAACTGAAGCTTTCTTT. Protein sequence: CAIGQGITEAFF.

V usage is TRBV10-3 and J usage is TRBJ2-7; TRBD2 agrees at 10 bases. J was trimmed by 7 bases and V by 4 bases; bases with no gene match: 10. This CDR3 is built from 15 residues. From germline, CDR1 is ENHRY and CDR2 SYGVKD. CDR3 coding DNA: TGTGCCATCAGTGCCTCCAGCGGGAGGGCCGGTGAGCAGTACTTC. Protein: CAISASSGRAGEQYF.

This clone was seen more than once but under ten times. J is TRBJ2-7 and V is TRBV27; 8 nucleotides match TRBD2. After removal of 6 bases from V and 3 bases from J, the junction contained 7 bases not matched to a gene. The CDR3 covers 14 residues. Germline V gives CDR1 MNHEY, CDR2 SMNVEV (reference sequence). The CDR3 protein is CASSQSGGGYEQYF. CDR3 DNA sequence: TGTGCCAGCAGCCAGAGCGGGGGCGGCTACGAGCAGTACTTC.

The chain is built from TRBV21-1 and TRBJ1-4. TRBV21-1 is a recognized pseudogene. The CDR3 is made up of 20 amino acids. The CDR3 nucleotides read TGTGCCAGCACCCATTCCGAGACTCCGGCGGCGGCCGCAACTAATGAAAAACTGTTTTTT. Translated: CASTHSETPAAAATNEKLFF.

This clone was counted once. The sample carries other DNA sequences with the same CDR3. V gene TRBV28 combines with J gene TRBJ2-5; D remains unclear. The germline V and J ends were trimmed by 3 bases and 1 base, with 9 bases remaining between them. This CDR3 has 14 residues. Germline values: CDR1 MDHEN, CDR2 SYDVKM. Here the CDR3 DNA reads TGTGCCAGCAGTTTTTCGCAACCCCAAGAGACCCAGTACTTC. It encodes CASSFSQPQETQYF.

The V call is TRBV11-3, the J call TRBJ2-2; TRBD1 is a possible D gene (6 bases). V shed 5 bases and J shed 0 bases, with 19 bases lying between them. The CDR3 is 18 amino acids. CDR1 SGHNT and CDR2 YENEEA come from the germline V gene. This chain's CDR3 is CASSQDSVHGTNTGELFF. The CDR3 DNA reads as TGTGCCAGCAGCCAGGACAGCGTACATGGAACGAACACCGGGGAGCTGTTTTTT.

The rearrangement joins TRBV28 to TRBJ2-7; 7 bases match TRBD1. Germline CDR1 reads MDHEN; CDR2 reads SYDVKM. The CDR3 loop spans 15 amino acids. V lost 6 bases, J lost 0 bases, and 8 bases stayed unmatched. Here the CDR3 DNA reads TGTGCCAGCAGGGCTAGACAGGGTAGCTCCTACGAGCAGTACTTC. Translation: CASRARQGSSYEQYF.

Here the CDR3 DNA reads TGTGCCAGCAGCTTACGGGTCCCATCAGGTCCCTACGAGCAGTACTTC. It yields the protein CASSLRVPSGPYEQYF. The V and J genes are TRBV7-8 and TRBJ2-7; D not certain. This CDR3 region has 16 residues. Germline V gene sequence: CDR1 SGHVS, CDR2 FQNEAQ. Trimming shortened V by 2 bases and J by 2 bases, and 16 bases separated the two germline ends.

V usage is TRBV7-2 and J usage is TRBJ1-6, with D perhaps matching TRBD1 (5 bases). This CDR3 comprises 14 residues. Germline V lookup: CDR1 SGHTA, CDR2 FQGNSA. Trimming stripped 4 bases from V and 5 bases from J, with 9 bases between. The CDR3 coding sequence is TGTGCCAGCAGCTCGGGACGGGATAATTCACCCCTCCACTTT. As protein: CASSSGRDNSPLHF. The whole variable domain, filled in from reference TRBV7-2 and TRBJ1-6, reads GAGVSQSPSNKVTEKGKDVELRCDPISGHTALYWYRQSLGQGLEFLIYFQGNSAPDKSGLPSDRFSAERTGGSVSTLTIQRTQQEDSAVYLCASSSGRDNSPLHFGNGTRLTVT.

The V call is TRBV27, the J call TRBJ1-5; maybe TRBD1 (6 bases). Germline lookup yields CDR1 MNHEY and CDR2 SMNVEV (reference sequence). The CDR3 has 13 amino acids. V dropped 6 bases and J dropped 4 bases, with 10 bases sitting between them. The CDR3 DNA reads as TGTGCCAGCAGCCCTCAGGGGAATCAGCCCCAGCATTTT. It yields the protein CASSPQGNQPQHF.